What follows describes a single T cell receptor beta chain. CDR1 is SGHTA, CDR2 FQGTGA, per germline. The CDR3 loop spans 15 amino acids. Trimming left V 5 bases short and J 4 bases short, with 15 bases between. The sample comes from a study of T cell responses to AZD1222 COVID-19 vaccine. Assay: immunoSEQ multiplex PCR; the TCRdb copy retains only in-frame clones and omits some. The data show 85,000 to 100,000 clones, 90% to 95% seen once. V gene TRBV7-3 combines with J gene TRBJ2-1; a possible D gene is TRBD1 (6 bases). This clonotype was obtained from an adult in good health. This specimen consisted of peripheral blood, obtained on day 0 of AZD1222 vaccination. CDR3 sequence (DNA): TGTGCCAGCAGCCCATTCGGGACAACTTACAATGAGCAGTTCTTC. This sequence encodes CASSPFGTTYNEQFF.